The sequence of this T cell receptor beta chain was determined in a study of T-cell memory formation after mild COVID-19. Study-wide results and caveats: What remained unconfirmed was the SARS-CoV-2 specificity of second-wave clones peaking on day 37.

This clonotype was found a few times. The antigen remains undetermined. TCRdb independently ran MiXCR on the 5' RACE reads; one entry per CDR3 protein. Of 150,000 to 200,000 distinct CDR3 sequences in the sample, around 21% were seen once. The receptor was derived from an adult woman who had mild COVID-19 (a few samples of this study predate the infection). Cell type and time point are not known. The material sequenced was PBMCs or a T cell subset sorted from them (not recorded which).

The CDR3 DNA sequence: TGTGCCAGCAGTTCGGACAGGATTGGCAATGAGCAGTTCTTC. The encoded protein is CASSSDRIGNEQFF. The chain is built from TRBV12-3 or TRBV12-4 and TRBJ2-1, with TRBD1 matching 7 bases. V lost 4 bases, J lost 6 bases, and 6 bases stayed unmatched. The CDR3 sequence is 14 residues long.